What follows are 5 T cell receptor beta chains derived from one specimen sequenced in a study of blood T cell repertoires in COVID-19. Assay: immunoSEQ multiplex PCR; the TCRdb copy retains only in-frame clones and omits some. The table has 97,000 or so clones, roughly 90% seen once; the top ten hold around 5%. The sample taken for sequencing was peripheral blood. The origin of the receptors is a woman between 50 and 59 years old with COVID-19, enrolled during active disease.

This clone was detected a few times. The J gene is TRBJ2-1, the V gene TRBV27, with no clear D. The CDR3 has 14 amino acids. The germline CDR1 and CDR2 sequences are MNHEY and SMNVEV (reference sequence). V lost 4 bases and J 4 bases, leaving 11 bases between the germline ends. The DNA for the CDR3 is TGTGCCAGCAGTTCCGCGACACCTTACAATGAGCAGTTCTTC. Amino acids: CASSSATPYNEQFF.

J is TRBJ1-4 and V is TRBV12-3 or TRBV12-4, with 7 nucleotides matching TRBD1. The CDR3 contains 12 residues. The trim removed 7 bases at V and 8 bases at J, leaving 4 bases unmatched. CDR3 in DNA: TGTGCCAGCAAGGGGGCAGGGGAAAAACTGTTTTTT. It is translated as CASKGAGEKLFF.

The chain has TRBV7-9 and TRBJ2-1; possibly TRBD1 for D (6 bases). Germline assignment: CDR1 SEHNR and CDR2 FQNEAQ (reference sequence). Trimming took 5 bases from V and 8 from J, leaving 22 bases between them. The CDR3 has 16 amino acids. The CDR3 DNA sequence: TGTGCCAGCAGCCCCGCAGGGGCGAGTCCCAGCGATGAGCAGTTCTTC. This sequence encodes CASSPAGASPSDEQFF.

The CDR3, as DNA: TGTGCCACGATTCTTGTCGGGACAGGGAACTATGGCTACACCTTC. It codes for CATILVGTGNYGYTF. The V gene is TRBV28, the J gene TRBJ1-2; 9 bases agree with TRBD1. The CDR3 is 15 residues long. From germline, CDR1 is MDHEN and CDR2 SYDVKM. The trim removed 10 bases at V and 2 bases at J, leaving 11 bases unmatched.

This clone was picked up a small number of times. This CDR3 reads CASSNGEGRVQPQHF. For the CDR3, the DNA is TGTGCCAGCAGCAACGGGGAGGGGAGGGTTCAGCCCCAGCATTTT. The chain links TRBV11-2 to TRBJ1-5; tentatively, D is TRBD1 (5 bases). CDR1 SGHAT and CDR2 FQNNGV come from the germline V gene. CDR3 length: 15 amino acids. V was cut by 5 bases and J by 6 bases, with 17 bases left in between. Combining the CDR3 with reference TRBV11-2 and TRBJ1-5 gives the whole variable domain EAGVAQSPRYKIIEKRQSVAFWCNPISGHATLYWYQQILGQGPKLLIQFQNNGVVDDSQLPKDRFSAERLKGVDSTLKIQPAKLEDSAVYLCASSNGEGRVQPQHFGDGTRLSIL.